This T cell receptor beta chain came from a study of cytomegalovirus exposure and HLA in healthy donors. CDR3 length: 15 residues. Germline lookup yields CDR1 SEHNR and CDR2 FQNEAQ (reference sequence). V was pared by 8 bases and J by 1 base, with 11 bases of the junction left unmatched. The PCR employed 60 Vbeta primers together with 13 Jbeta primers. Profiled with immunoSEQ multiplex PCR; TCRdb holds only in-frame clones, not every one. The sample has approximately 110,000 clones, 70% seen once. This chain joins TRBV7-9 and TRBJ2-7; 7 nucleotides align to TRBD1. This clonotype was sampled from a man between 25 and 39 years old in good health and CMV-seropositive. The material sequenced was PBMCs. For the CDR3, the DNA is TGTGCCAGCCCCCCACCGGGACAGTCATCCTACGAGCAGTACTTC. Translation: CASPPPGQSSYEQYF.